The 21 T cell receptor beta chains below all came from one sample that was sequenced in a study of T cell responses to AZD1222 COVID-19 vaccine. The assay was immunoSEQ multiplex PCR, and TCRdb's table has in-frame clones only and misses some. In the table there are approximately 150,000 clones, approximately 93% of which are singletons. Specimen: peripheral blood, collected on day 0 of AZD1222 vaccination. The source of these receptors is an adult in good health.

The chain employs TRBV10-3 and TRBJ1-1; 8 nucleotides align to TRBD1. The CDR3 runs to 16 residues. V shed 10 bases, J shed 5 bases, and the junction held 18 bases outside the gene matches. The germline CDR1 and CDR2 sequences are ENHRY and SYGVKD. The CDR3 DNA reads as TGTGCCACCCACGGGGGGAACAGGGGGGGTAGAACTGAAGCTTTCTTT. Translating it yields CATHGGNRGGRTEAFF.

V usage is TRBV7-2 and J usage is TRBJ2-5; D is ambiguous. CDR3 size: 13 residues. The germline V gene encodes CDR1 SGHTA and CDR2 FQGNSA. V was cut by 0 bases and J by 2 bases, with 4 bases left in between. CDR3 region: CASSLARQETQYF. CDR3 sequence (DNA): TGTGCCAGCAGCTTAGCTCGGCAAGAGACCCAGTACTTC.

The rearrangement links TRBV6-1 to TRBJ1-6, with D perhaps TRBD1 (6 bases). CDR1 is MNHNS and CDR2 is SASEGT in the germline V gene. V lost 2 bases and J 5 bases, leaving 19 bases between the germline ends. The length of the CDR3 is 18 residues. The CDR3 coding sequence is TGTGCCAGCAGTGAAAGGGATAGGGGCAGGGGACATAATTCACCCCTCCACTTT. This sequence encodes CASSERDRGRGHNSPLHF.

The genes are TRBV7-2 and TRBJ1-2, with TRBD1 as a possible D gene (5 bases). The CDR3 is 12 amino acids. V shed 10 bases and J shed 8 bases, with 17 bases lying between them. In germline, CDR1 is SGHTA, CDR2 FQGNSA. CDR3 residues: CAIIQADVGYTF. The CDR3 coding sequence is TGTGCCATCATACAGGCCGACGTGGGCTACACCTTC.

The rearrangement uses TRBV28 and TRBJ2-3, with no clear D. The CDR3 has 11 amino acids. From germline, CDR1 is MDHEN and CDR2 SYDVKM. With 8 bases removed from V and 6 bases from J, the gap between germline ends came to 9 bases. CDR3 nucleotides: TGTGCCAGCGGGTTTGGGGATACGCAGTATTTT. It specifies CASGFGDTQYF.

The rearrangement joins TRBV6-6 to TRBJ1-2, with D unresolved. V was clipped by 9 bases and J by 4 bases, with 9 bases between them. This CDR3 has 11 residues. Germline loops: CDR1 MNHNY, CDR2 SVGAGI (reference sequence). In DNA form, the CDR3 reads TGTGCCAGTCAAAACCTCTATGGCTACACCTTC. As protein: CASQNLYGYTF.

The chain couples TRBV7-9 to TRBJ2-7; D not resolved. Trimming removed 5 bases at V and 2 bases at J, with 10 bases between. Germline V lookup: CDR1 SEHNR, CDR2 FQNEAQ (reference sequence). The CDR3 runs to 13 residues. In DNA form, the CDR3 reads TGTGCCAGCAGCCGGGCCGGAGCCTACGAGCAGTACTTC. Its protein product is CASSRAGAYEQYF.

This chain connects TRBV12-3 or TRBV12-4 to TRBJ1-1; D is uncertain. This CDR3 region has 12 residues. V was shortened by 6 bases and J by 10 bases, with 15 bases between the two germline ends. Here the CDR3 DNA reads TGTGCCAGCAGATTCCGGCAGGAGCGAGCTTTCTTT. Encoded protein: CASRFRQERAFF.

The chain employs TRBV12-3 or TRBV12-4 and TRBJ2-7, with D possibly being TRBD1 (6 bases). The CDR3 has 13 residues. Trimming stripped 6 bases from V and 0 bases from J, with 9 bases between. The CDR3 nucleotides are TGTGCCAGCAGCCCGGACAGCTCCTACGAGCAGTACTTC. It encodes CASSPDSSYEQYF.

The CDR3 sequence: CASSLVRGLKNEQFF. CDR3 DNA sequence: TGTGCCAGCAGTTTGGTCCGGGGGCTGAAGAATGAGCAGTTCTTC. J is TRBJ2-1 and V is TRBV27; D may correspond to TRBD1 or TRBD2 (6 bases each). The length of the CDR3 is 15 residues. V dropped 3 bases and J dropped 7 bases, with 16 bases sitting between them. The germline gives CDR1 MNHEY, CDR2 SMNVEV (reference sequence).

The gene calls are TRBV5-6 and TRBJ2-2, with D possibly matching TRBD2 (5 bases). Germline V CDR1 and CDR2: SGHDT, YYEEEE. The CDR3 extends over 17 amino acids. Trimming pared 0 bases from V and 3 bases from J, leaving 15 bases between. CDR3 DNA sequence: TGTGCCAGCAGCTTGGACGGTCGGGGAGTCGACACCGGGGAGCTGTTTTTT. Translated: CASSLDGRGVDTGELFF.

The chain uses TRBV7-2 and TRBJ1-2, with 9 bases that match TRBD1. The CDR3 is 14 residues long. Germline V gene data show CDR1 as SGHTA and CDR2 as FQGNSA. With V trimmed by 10 bases and J by 0 bases, 6 bases remained unmatched. CDR3 DNA sequence: TGTGCCACCTACAGACAGGGGGCTAACTATGGCTACACCTTC. Protein sequence: CATYRQGANYGYTF. Full variable domain (remainder filled in from reference TRBV7-2 and TRBJ1-2): GAGVSQSPSNKVTEKGKDVELRCDPISGHTALYWYRQSLGQGLEFLIYFQGNSAPDKSGLPSDRFSAERTGGSVSTLTIQRTQQEDSAVYLCATYRQGANYGYTFGSGTRLTVV.

The CDR3 region has the DNA TGTGCCAGCAGCTTCGGCGGGGGCGGAAGGGCGTACACTGAAGCTTTCTTT. It codes for CASSFGGGGRAYTEAFF. This chain links TRBV7-2 with TRBJ1-1; a weak D match, TRBD1 (6 bases). Trimming took off 3 bases at V and 3 bases at J, with 20 bases between the two ends. This CDR3 region has 17 residues. CDR1 and CDR2 from the germline V gene are SGHTA and FQGNSA. The entire variable domain, with the rest obtained from reference TRBV7-2 and TRBJ1-1, is as follows: GAGVSQSPSNKVTEKGKDVELRCDPISGHTALYWYRQSLGQGLEFLIYFQGNSAPDKSGLPSDRFSAERTGGSVSTLTIQRTQQEDSAVYLCASSFGGGGRAYTEAFFGQGTRLTVV.

This chain connects TRBV4-1 to TRBJ1-2; maybe TRBD1 (5 bases). V lost 4 bases and J lost 4, with 13 bases in between. Germline V gene lookup returns CDR1 MGHRA and CDR2 YSYEKL. CDR3 size: 14 residues. DNA for the CDR3: TGCGCCAGCAGCCTACTTGGGCAGGGCTATGGCTACACCTTC. This sequence encodes CASSLLGQGYGYTF.

J is TRBJ1-3 and V is TRBV6-5; D may be TRBD1 (6 bases). The germline V and J ends were trimmed by 7 bases and 0 bases, with 10 bases remaining between them. Germline values: CDR1 MNHEY, CDR2 SVGAGI. The CDR3 loop spans 14 amino acids. This CDR3 is CASKGDASGNTIYF. The CDR3 bases are TGTGCCAGCAAGGGGGATGCCTCTGGAAACACCATATATTTT.

A note on this clone: This CDR3 is also generated by other DNA sequences in the sample. This chain's CDR3 is CSVEGGGNTEAFF. Here the CDR3 DNA reads TGCAGCGTTGAAGGGGGGGGGAACACTGAAGCTTTCTTT. The chain combines TRBV29-1 with TRBJ1-1; weak D call: TRBD1 (5 bases). V was trimmed by 1 base and J by 1 base, leaving 7 bases between them. CDR3 length equals 13 residues. The V gene's germline CDR1 is SQVTM and CDR2 ANQGSEA. The full variable domain, its missing parts supplied by reference TRBV29-1 and TRBJ1-1, is SAVISQKPSRDICQRGTSLTIQCQVDSQVTMMFWYRQQPGQSLTLIATANQGSEATYESGFVIDKFPISRPNLTFSTLTVSNMSPEDSSIYLCSVEGGGNTEAFFGQGTRLTVV.

The V gene is TRBV18, the J gene TRBJ2-5; the D call may be TRBD1 or TRBD2 (5 bases each). The CDR3 sequence is 14 residues long. V was cut by 2 bases and J by 1 base, with 8 bases left in between. CDR1 is KGHSH, CDR2 LQKENI, per germline. The CDR3 loop is CASSPGTTQETQYF. The CDR3 DNA follows: TGTGCCAGCTCACCAGGGACCACCCAAGAGACCCAGTACTTC.

The chain has TRBV6-6 and TRBJ2-7; D is uncertain. The CDR3 runs to 15 residues. The germline V gene encodes CDR1 MNHNY and CDR2 SVGAGI (reference sequence). The ends were cut back, 0 bases at V and 2 bases at J, with 11 bases in the middle. In DNA form, the CDR3 reads TGTGCCAGCAGTTACTCGATTGGGGTCCCCTACGAGCAGTACTTC. It translates to CASSYSIGVPYEQYF.

This clone occurred once. This chain connects TRBV20-1 to TRBJ2-7; no definite D call. The CDR3 length is 11 residues. Trimming removed 4 bases from V and 4 bases from J, with 8 bases in between. Germline V gene lookup returns CDR1 DFQATT and CDR2 SNEGSKA (reference sequence). Here the CDR3 reads CSATLEYEQYF. In DNA form, the CDR3 reads TGCAGTGCTACCTTAGAGTACGAGCAGTACTTC.

This sequence joins TRBV25-1 and TRBJ2-1; 8 positions match TRBD2. The CDR3 length is 17 residues. Germline V gene sequence: CDR1 MGHDK, CDR2 SYGVNS. Trimming cost V 4 bases and J 0 bases; bases outside gene matches: 8. This CDR3 reads CASSGLSGTSSYNEQFF. Here the CDR3 DNA reads TGTGCCAGCAGTGGGCTATCCGGGACTAGCTCCTACAATGAGCAGTTCTTC. The variable domain in full, with the rest retrieved from reference TRBV25-1 and TRBJ2-1, is EADIYQTPRYLVIGTGKKITLECSQTMGHDKMYWYQQDPGMELHLIHYSYGVNSTEKGDLSSESTVSRIRTEHFPLTLESARPSHTSQYLCASSGLSGTSSYNEQFFGPGTRLTVL.

The V gene is TRBV12-3 or TRBV12-4, the J gene TRBJ1-1, with a tentative D call TRBD1 (5 bases). The V gene lost 2 bases and the J gene lost 5 bases, with 9 bases spanning the gap. The CDR3 loop spans 13 amino acids. The CDR3 protein is CASSLIGVTEAFF. As DNA, the CDR3 is TGTGCCAGCAGTTTAATAGGGGTGACTGAAGCTTTCTTT.